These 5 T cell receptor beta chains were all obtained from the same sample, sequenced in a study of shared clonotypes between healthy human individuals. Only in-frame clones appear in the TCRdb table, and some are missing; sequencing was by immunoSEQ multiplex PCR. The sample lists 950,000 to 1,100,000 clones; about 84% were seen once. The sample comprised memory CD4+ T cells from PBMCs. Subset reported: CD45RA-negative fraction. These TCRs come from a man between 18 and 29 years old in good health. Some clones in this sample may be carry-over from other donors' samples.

CDR3 sequence: CASSPGTGVREQYF. The CDR3 coding sequence is TGTGCCAGCAGTCCCGGGACAGGGGTTCGCGAGCAGTACTTC. V gene TRBV28 combines with J gene TRBJ2-7; 10 bases agree with TRBD1. Looked up from germline, CDR1 is MDHEN and CDR2 is SYDVKM. V was clipped by 5 bases and J by 6 bases; unmatched bases: 7. The CDR3 has 14 residues.

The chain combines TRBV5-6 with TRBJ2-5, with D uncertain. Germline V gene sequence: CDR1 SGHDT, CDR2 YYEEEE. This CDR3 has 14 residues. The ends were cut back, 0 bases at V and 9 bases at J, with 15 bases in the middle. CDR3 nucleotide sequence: TGTGCCAGCAGCTTGGGTTTTATTCCTGTGGCCCAGTACTTC. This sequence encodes CASSLGFIPVAQYF.

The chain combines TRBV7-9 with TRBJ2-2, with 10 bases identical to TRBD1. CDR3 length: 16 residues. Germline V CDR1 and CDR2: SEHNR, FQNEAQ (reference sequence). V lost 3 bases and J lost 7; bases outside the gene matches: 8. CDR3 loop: CASSLTGQGSGGELFF. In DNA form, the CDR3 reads TGTGCCAGCAGCTTGACGGGACAGGGGAGTGGCGGGGAGCTGTTTTTT. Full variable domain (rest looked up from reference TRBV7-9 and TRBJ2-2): DTGVSQNPRHKITKRGQNVTFRCDPISEHNRLYWYRQTLGQGPEFLTYFQNEAQLEKSRLLSDRFSAERPKGSFSTLEIQRTEQGDSAMYLCASSLTGQGSGGELFFGEGSRLTVL.

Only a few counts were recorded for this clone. CDR3 nucleotide sequence: TGTGCCAGCAGTTACCCTGGGGAACACGAGTGGCAGTACTTC. Its translation: CASSYPGEHEWQYF. The chain recombines TRBV6-6 with TRBJ2-7; D not certain. V lost 2 bases, J lost 9 bases, and 17 bases lay in between. This CDR3 region has 14 residues. The germline CDR1 and CDR2 sequences are MNHNY and SVGAGI (reference sequence).

The DNA of the CDR3 is TGTGCCAGCAATGTTCAGGGGTTGAGAACTAATGAAAAACTGTTTTTT. Translated, it gives CASNVQGLRTNEKLFF. V and J are TRBV28 and TRBJ1-4; D might be TRBD1 (6 bases). The CDR3 loop spans 16 amino acids. Per germline, CDR1 MDHEN and CDR2 SYDVKM. Trimming shortened V by 7 bases and J by 1 base, and 16 bases separated the two germline ends.